The rows below give T cell receptor beta chains drawn from one sample of a study of blood T cell repertoires in COVID-19. TCRdb's table, derived via immunoSEQ multiplex PCR, lists solely in-frame clones and lacks some. The sample has about 200,000 clones, 88% seen once. The sequencing input was peripheral blood. Source of these receptors: a young man with active or convalescent COVID-19. Both conserved end residues are part of each CDR3. The D gene is left open where the match is weak.

v_gene	d_gene	j_gene	CDR3nt	CDR3aa
TRBV5-5	TRBD1	TRBJ1-3	TGTGCCAGCAGCTTGCGGACAGGGCGATCTGGAAACACCATATATTTT	CASSLRTGRSGNTIYF
TRBV11-2	TRBD1	TRBJ1-3	TGTGCCAGCAGCTTTATGCCAGGGGGTGGAAACACCATATATTTT	CASSFMPGGGNTIYF
TRBV3-1/TRBV3-2	TRBD1	TRBJ1-2	TGTGCCAGCAGCGAACAGGGGACAGCCTATGGCTACACCTTC	CASSEQGTAYGYTF
TRBV29-1	TRBD2	TRBJ2-7	TGCAGCGCCAAGACTAGCGACGAGCAGTACTTC	CSAKTSDEQYF
TRBV30	NA	TRBJ2-1	TGTGCCTGGAGTCAGGGGACCTACAATGAGCAGTTCTTC	CAWSQGTYNEQFF
TRBV7-9	TRBD1	TRBJ1-2	TGTGCCAGCAGCTTAGCGTTTCAAAGGACAGGGTATGATGGCTACACCTTC	CASSLAFQRTGYDGYTF
TRBV6-1	NA	TRBJ1-1	TGTGCCAGCAGTGAAGCGTCGAAGGGGTTCACGGACACTGAAGCTTTCTTT	CASSEASKGFTDTEAFF
TRBV5-1	NA	TRBJ1-5	TGCGCCAGCAGCTCAGGGGTGAATCAGCCCCAGCATTTT	CASSSGVNQPQHF
TRBV5-4	TRBD1	TRBJ1-6	TGTGCCAGCAGCTCAGACAGGGGGCTCAGTTCACCCCTCCACTTT	CASSSDRGLSSPLHF
TRBV29-1	TRBD2	TRBJ2-1	TGCAGCGTAAGCCCGGGACTAGCGGGAGGCGAGCAGTTCTTC	CSVSPGLAGGEQFF
TRBV7-2	TRBD1	TRBJ2-2	TGTGCCAGCAGCAAACCGGACAGGCACGGGGAGCTGTTTTTT	CASSKPDRHGELFF
TRBV7-9	NA	TRBJ2-7	TGTGCCAGCAGCCCCTTGTCTAACGAGCAGTACTTC	CASSPLSNEQYF
TRBV14	NA	TRBJ2-1	TGTGCCAGCAGCCAAGTAAATCAGTGGAATGAGCAGTTCTTC	CASSQVNQWNEQFF
TRBV5-6	NA	TRBJ2-3	TGTGCCAGCAGCAGTCTCAGGGCGGCAGATACGCAGTATTTT	CASSSLRAADTQYF
TRBV3-1/TRBV3-2	NA	TRBJ1-1	TGTGCCAGCAGGTCCGGGGGAGGCACTGAAGCTTTCTTT	CASRSGGGTEAFF
TRBV10-3	NA	TRBJ1-3	TGTGCCATCAGTGCCACAGGGCCCTCTGGAAACACCATATATTTT	CAISATGPSGNTIYF
TRBV5-1	TRBD1	TRBJ1-4	TGCGCCAGCAGCTCGACCGATGGACAGGGCGAAAAACTGTTTTTT	CASSSTDGQGEKLFF
TRBV7-9	TRBD2	TRBJ2-1	TGTGCCAGCATAGCGGGAGGTTACAATGAGCAGTTCTTC	CASIAGGYNEQFF
TRBV19	NA	TRBJ2-7	TGTGCCACTAGACAACAGGGTTCCCACGAGCAGTACTTC	CATRQQGSHEQYF